This is a list of T cell receptor beta chains from one sample in a study of shared clonotypes between healthy human individuals. Sequencing used immunoSEQ multiplex PCR; TCRdb keeps in-frame clones, though not all of them. Among approximately 1.1 million clones listed, 75% to 80% were seen once. Sequenced input: memory CD4+ T cells from PBMCs. The receptors shown here come from a man younger than 35 in good health. Some clones in this sample may be carry-over from other donors' samples. The CDR3 runs from the conserved cysteine through the conserved F or W. D genes are given only for firm matches. Expanded clones are given a class, and other clones once, few, many or no size at all.

TRBD2 . TRBJ2-5 TRBV5-1 CASSSILAGGEETQYF TGCGCCAGCAGCTCGATACTAGCGGGAGGAGAGGAGACCCAGTACTTC
. . TRBJ1-2 TRBV2 CASSERLGEWNGYTF TGTGCCAGCAGTGAACGGTTAGGGGAGTGGAATGGCTACACCTTC
TRBD2 . TRBJ2-7 TRBV5-4 CASSTTTSGRASEQYF TGTGCCAGCAGCACCACGACTAGCGGGAGGGCCTCCGAGCAGTACTTC
. few TRBJ1-4 TRBV28 CASSLLGTVGKLFF TGTGCCAGCAGTTTATTAGGTACTGTTGGAAAACTGTTTTTT
. . TRBJ2-5 TRBV6-5 CASSYRVQETQYF TGTGCCAGCAGTTACCGGGTACAAGAGACCCAGTACTTC
. many TRBJ1-2 TRBV7-8 CASSHRSPTNYGYTF TGTGCCAGCAGTCATCGGTCTCCTACTAACTATGGCTACACCTTC
TRBD1 few TRBJ2-7 TRBV19 CASSIKGQGYYEQYF TGTGCCAGTAGTATCAAGGGACAGGGATACTACGAGCAGTACTTC
. . TRBJ1-1 TRBV6-6 CASRSGQNTEAFF TGTGCCAGCAGGTCGGGACAGAACACTGAAGCTTTCTTT
TRBD1 once TRBJ1-4 TRBV5-8 CASSFTGQGWSNEKLFF TGTGCCAGCAGCTTTACGGGACAGGGGTGGTCTAATGAAAAACTGTTTTTT
. . TRBJ1-1 TRBV12-5 CASGPDRGTEAFF TGTGCTAGTGGCCCGGACCGGGGGACTGAAGCTTTCTTT
. few TRBJ1-5 TRBV30 CAWSPGTSQPQHF TGTGCCTGGAGTCCCGGGACGTCTCAGCCCCAGCATTTT
. . TRBJ2-7 TRBV10-3 CAISDYYEQYF TGTGCCATCAGCGACTACTACGAGCAGTACTTC
. . TRBJ2-7 TRBV6-6 CGSILRGGPSYEQYF TGTGGCAGCATCCTCCGCGGAGGGCCCTCCTACGAGCAGTACTTC
. . TRBJ2-1 TRBV4-2 CASSFRLSHEQFF TGTGCCAGCAGCTTTAGACTGTCCCATGAGCAGTTCTTC
. . TRBJ2-5 TRBV11-2 CASSFVGGETQYF TGTGCCAGCAGCTTTGTAGGGGGGGAGACCCAGTACTTC
. . TRBJ1-3 TRBV2 CASTPRSISSGNTIYF TGTGCCAGCACCCCCAGGTCTATTTCCTCTGGAAACACCATATATTTT
TRBD1 . TRBJ2-7 TRBV9 CASSMTGESEQYF TGTGCCAGCAGCATGACAGGGGAGAGCGAGCAGTACTTC
TRBD2 . TRBJ2-1 TRBV19 CASRPPTLAGDYEQFF TGTGCCAGTAGACCACCCACCCTAGCGGGAGACTATGAGCAGTTCTTC
. few TRBJ2-3 TRBV5-1 CASSLGGNTDTQYF TGCGCCAGCAGCTTGGGTGGTAACACAGATACGCAGTATTTT
. . TRBJ1-1 TRBV7-2 CASSSRLNTEAFF TGTGCCAGCAGCTCCAGGCTGAACACTGAAGCTTTCTTT
TRBD2 . TRBJ2-3 TRBV27 CASSFSGRGTDTQYF TGTGCCAGCAGTTTCAGCGGGAGGGGCACAGATACGCAGTATTTT
. . TRBJ1-4 TRBV27 CASRTSRANEKLFF TGTGCCAGCAGAACAAGTCGGGCTAATGAAAAACTGTTTTTT